This is a list of T cell receptor beta chains from one sample in a study of CD8+ T cells in alopecia areata. Libraries were prepared by immunoSEQ multiplex PCR; TCRdb keeps only in-frame clonotypes and omits some of them. The table has more than 85,000 clones, 35% to 50% seen once; the top ten hold 0.75% to 0.8%. The sample consisted of CD4+ T cells sorted from blood. These receptors all come from a human donor with alopecia areata. Each CDR3 is given with its conserved first and last residue. The D gene is left open where the match is weak. Only some rows state a clone size, as once, few, many or a class for expanded clones.

j_gene | abundance | v_gene | d_gene | CDR3nt | CDR3aa
TRBJ2-1 | NA | TRBV30 | TRBD2 | TGTGCCTGGAGTGCGCCGGGACTAGCGGGTGGGGAGCAGTTCTTC | CAWSAPGLAGGEQFF
TRBJ2-7 | many | TRBV18 | TRBD2 | TGTGCCAGCTCAAGAACCGGGACTAGCGGGGGAACATACGAGCAGTACTTC | CASSRTGTSGGTYEQYF
TRBJ2-7 | NA | TRBV29-1 | TRBD1 | TGCAGCGTTGACGGACAGGGGTACGAGCAGTACTTC | CSVDGQGYEQYF
TRBJ1-5 | NA | TRBV30 | NA | TGTGCCTGGAGGCAGGCAGGGGGCAATCAGCCCCAGCATTTT | CAWRQAGGNQPQHF
TRBJ2-5 | NA | TRBV29-1 | NA | TGCAGCGTTGAAGGACAGCCTACCGGGGTATCAGAGACCCAGTACTTC | CSVEGQPTGVSETQYF
TRBJ1-6 | NA | TRBV5-1 | NA | TGCGCCAGCAGCGCCGACGCCGTCCGGTCACCCCTCCACTTT | CASSADAVRSPLHF
TRBJ2-7 | NA | TRBV7-9 | NA | TGTGCCAGCAGGGGACCCTACGAGCAGTACTTC | CASRGPYEQYF
TRBJ2-5 | few | TRBV29-1 | NA | TGCAGCGCCTACCAGGGCAGAGAGACCCAGTACTTC | CSAYQGRETQYF
TRBJ2-1 | NA | TRBV29-1 | NA | TGCAGCGTCGACCGACCAGGGGGTGGAGGGGGAGATGAGCAGTTCTTC | CSVDRPGGGGGDEQFF
TRBJ1-2 | NA | TRBV29-1 | NA | TGCAGCGTTGCCTGGCCAGGGACTAACTATGGCTACACCTTC | CSVAWPGTNYGYTF
TRBJ2-3 | few | TRBV29-1 | NA | TGCAGCGTTGGACTGATACTCACAGATACGCAGTATTTT | CSVGLILTDTQYF
TRBJ2-7 | NA | TRBV29-1 | NA | TGCAGCGCTTGGACAGATAACTACGAGCAGTACTTC | CSAWTDNYEQYF
TRBJ2-5 | few | TRBV4-2 | NA | TGTGCCAGCAGCCTGACGACTCAGTTCCAAGAGACCCAGTACTTC | CASSLTTQFQETQYF
TRBJ2-7 | few | TRBV28 | TRBD2 | TGTGCCAGCAGAGAGCGGGGGGATCTATCCTACGAGCAGTACTTC | CASRERGDLSYEQYF
TRBJ2-7 | few | TRBV29-1 | NA | TGCAGCGTTGCTGGGACCTACGAGCAGTACTTC | CSVAGTYEQYF
TRBJ2-1 | NA | TRBV5-6 | NA | TGTGCCAGCAGCTTAAGGACAGAGTACAATGAGCAGTTCTTC | CASSLRTEYNEQFF
TRBJ2-7 | NA | TRBV15 | TRBD1 | TGTGCCACCAGCGGTAGACAGGGGGCCGACGAGCAGTACTTC | CATSGRQGADEQYF
TRBJ2-5 | NA | TRBV7-2 | TRBD2 | TGTGCCAGCAGCCTCGGGACTAGCGGGACCAAGCGGGAGACCCAGTACTTC | CASSLGTSGTKRETQYF
TRBJ2-1 | NA | TRBV5-1 | NA | TGCGCCAGCAGCTTGGATGGGGGGCAGGGACTCGGTGAGCAGTTCTTC | CASSLDGGQGLGEQFF
TRBJ1-4 | NA | TRBV29-1 | NA | TGCAGCGTTGAAGACAGTGAAAAACTGTTTTTT | CSVEDSEKLFF
TRBJ2-3 | medium-sized | TRBV18 | NA | TGTGCCAGCTCACCGATTAGCACAGATACGCAGTATTTT | CASSPISTDTQYF
TRBJ2-1 | NA | TRBV29-1 | NA | TGCAGCGTTGAAAGACAGGCGTACAATGAGCAGTTCTTC | CSVERQAYNEQFF
TRBJ1-2 | NA | TRBV20-1 | NA | TGCAGTGCACAGTTCTATGGCTACACCTTC | CSAQFYGYTF
TRBJ2-7 | NA | TRBV4-1 | NA | TGCGCCAGCAGCCCGCCGTTTTCCTACGAGCAGTACTTC | CASSPPFSYEQYF
TRBJ1-6 | NA | TRBV30 | NA | TGTGCCTGGCACAGGGTCAATAATTCACCCCTCCACTTT | CAWHRVNNSPLHF
TRBJ1-1 | few | TRBV6-4 | TRBD1 | TGTGCCAGCAGTGAGGTCAGGGGGACTGAAGCTTTCTTT | CASSEVRGTEAFF
TRBJ1-4 | NA | TRBV30 | NA | TGTGCCTTAAATCGGGGGGCTAATGAAAAACTGTTTTTT | CALNRGANEKLFF
TRBJ2-1 | NA | TRBV29-1 | TRBD1 | TGCAGCGTTGGGGACAGGAGCAATGAGCAGTTCTTC | CSVGDRSNEQFF
TRBJ2-1 | few | TRBV29-1 | TRBD1 | TGCAGCGTTGGCCCCTCCGACAGGGGCCTTGGTAAATTCTTC | CSVGPSDRGLGKFF
TRBJ1-2 | NA | TRBV7-9 | NA | TGTGCCAGCAGTCCAACTTTCGAGGGCTATGGCTACACCTTC | CASSPTFEGYGYTF
TRBJ2-7 | medium-sized | TRBV28 | NA | TGTGCCAGCAGTTCCCCGCAGGGGAGTTACGAGCAGTACTTC | CASSSPQGSYEQYF
TRBJ1-6 | NA | TRBV29-1 | NA | TGCAGCGTTGTGGAGACAGAGGGATCACCCCTCCACTTT | CSVVETEGSPLHF
TRBJ2-5 | NA | TRBV29-1 | TRBD1 | TGCAGCTGCAGGGGGCCCCTCACAGAGACCCAGTACTTC | CSCRGPLTETQYF
TRBJ2-3 | NA | TRBV30 | NA | TGTGCCCTAAGGGGCGGGGGCACAGATACGCAGTATTTT | CALRGGGTDTQYF
TRBJ1-2 | few | TRBV30 | NA | TGTGCCTGGAGTGACACAGGTGGTGGCGGCTACACCTTC | CAWSDTGGGGYTF
TRBJ1-1 | few | TRBV18 | NA | TGTGCCAGCTCATCCTCAGTCGACGGTGGGACTGAAGCTTTCTTT | CASSSSVDGGTEAFF
TRBJ2-5 | NA | TRBV28 | NA | TGTGCCAGCGGATTACAGGGACGGGGCCAAGAGACCCAGTACTTC | CASGLQGRGQETQYF
TRBJ2-1 | NA | TRBV30 | TRBD2 | TGTGCCTGGAGTGTAGGAACTAGCGGATACAATGAGCAGTTCTTC | CAWSVGTSGYNEQFF
TRBJ2-5 | NA | TRBV29-1 | NA | TGCAGCGTTGAAACCGGACGGAGGGTCCAAGAGACCCAGTACTTC | CSVETGRRVQETQYF
TRBJ1-5 | NA | TRBV9 | NA | TGTGCCAGCAGCGGAGAGGGTCCCCCGGGGACTCAGCCCCAGCATTTT | CASSGEGPPGTQPQHF
TRBJ1-1 | NA | TRBV11-2 | NA | TGTGCCAGCAGCTCGGGTGGGGGTTTTGTGCCCTTCTTT | CASSSGGGFVPFF
TRBJ2-5 | NA | TRBV5-1 | NA | TGCGCCAGCAGCTTGGAGGGAGAGACCCAGTACTTC | CASSLEGETQYF
TRBJ2-3 | NA | TRBV30 | NA | TGTGCCTGGATAGGACGTGCCACAGATACGCAGTATTTT | CAWIGRATDTQYF
TRBJ2-7 | few | TRBV28 | TRBD2 | TGTGCCAGCAGTTTAGAACTAGCGTACGACGAGCAGTACTTC | CASSLELAYDEQYF
TRBJ1-2 | NA | TRBV30 | TRBD1 | TGTGCTAGCACAGGGGGCGATAACTATGGCTACACCTTC | CASTGGDNYGYTF
TRBJ2-5 | few | TRBV28 | TRBD1 | TGTGCCAGCAGTTGGACAGGGGGGTCAGAGACCCAGTACTTC | CASSWTGGSETQYF
TRBJ2-3 | few | TRBV18 | NA | TGTGCCAGCTCACCCGGACCCACAGATACGCAGTATTTT | CASSPGPTDTQYF
TRBJ2-7 | NA | TRBV29-1 | TRBD2 | TGCAGCGTTGGGCGGGAGCCCCTTTACGAGCAGTACTTC | CSVGREPLYEQYF
TRBJ2-7 | NA | TRBV29-1 | NA | TGCAGCGCCAGAGGGGCAGGGAACTACGAGCAGTACTTC | CSARGAGNYEQYF
TRBJ2-1 | few | TRBV29-1 | TRBD2 | TGCAGCCTGGGGGATCTAGCGGGAGTTAATGAGCAGTTCTTC | CSLGDLAGVNEQFF
TRBJ2-7 | NA | TRBV28 | TRBD1 | TGTGCCAGCAGTCTATCGGGACAGGGGATCTACGAGCAGTACTTC | CASSLSGQGIYEQYF
TRBJ2-7 | NA | TRBV29-1 | TRBD2 | TGCAGCGTTGAACCGCAGGGAGGGACGCGGGAGCAGTACTTC | CSVEPQGGTREQYF
TRBJ2-5 | NA | TRBV7-2 | NA | TGTGCCAGCAGCTTTTTAGCGGTCCAAGAGACCCAGTACTTC | CASSFLAVQETQYF
TRBJ2-1 | few | TRBV19 | TRBD2 | TGTGCCAGTAGCCTTAGCGGGGGGGCCTACAATGAGCAGTTCTTC | CASSLSGGAYNEQFF